One sample yielded the 9 T cell receptor beta chains listed below, sequenced in a study of blood T cell repertoires in COVID-19. Using immunoSEQ multiplex PCR, the repertoire was profiled, and TCRdb retains in-frame clones only, with some absent. The sample records fewer than 400,000 clones, approximately 85% being singletons. What was sequenced was PBMCs or T cells enriched from blood (not recorded which). The receptors shown here come from a man aged 25-45 years who had recovered from COVID-19.

The CDR3 region has the DNA TGTGCCAGCCGTCGGACGACCGGGACAGGTCACAATGAGCAGTTCTTC. It encodes CASRRTTGTGHNEQFF. The chain employs TRBV7-2 and TRBJ2-1, with 8 bases aligning to TRBD1. V lost 8 bases to trimming and J lost 5 bases; unmatched junction nucleotides: 14. Germline V gene data show CDR1 as SGHTA and CDR2 as FQGNSA. The CDR3 covers 16 residues.

The gene calls are TRBV10-3 and TRBJ2-7, with 7 bases lining up with TRBD1. The CDR3 consists of 12 residues. Germline trimming cut 6 bases from V and 4 bases from J; bases unmatched to any gene: 3. Germline-derived CDR1 and CDR2 are ENHRY and SYGVKD. The CDR3 DNA follows: TGTGCCATCAGGACAGGGAGTTACGAGCAGTACTTC. This sequence encodes CAIRTGSYEQYF.

The J gene is TRBJ1-5, the V gene TRBV18; TRBD1 might be the D (6 bases). V was shortened by 5 bases and J by 4 bases, with 9 bases between the two germline ends. There are 13 residues in the CDR3. The germline CDR1 and CDR2 sequences are KGHSH and LQKENI. Here the CDR3 DNA reads TGTGCCAGCTCAAGACAGGCTAATCAGCCCCAGCATTTT. The encoded protein is CASSRQANQPQHF.

Points on this clone: In the same sample, other DNA sequences code for this CDR3. The genes are TRBV6-1 and TRBJ1-4; 7 bases match TRBD1. V was pared by 3 bases and J by 5 bases, with 3 bases of the junction left unmatched. The V gene's germline CDR1 is MNHNS and CDR2 SASEGT. The CDR3 has 14 amino acids. CDR3 DNA: TGTGCCAGCAGTGAGGGACAGAGGAATGAAAAACTGTTTTTT. As protein: CASSEGQRNEKLFF.

The chain recombines TRBV3-1 (or the pseudogene TRBV3-2) with TRBJ2-1; weak D call: TRBD2 (6 bases). The germline gives CDR1 LGHDT, CDR2 YNNKEL (reference sequence). Trimming removed 8 bases from V and 4 bases from J, with 18 bases in between. The CDR3 is made up of 15 amino acids. The CDR3 DNA reads TGTGCCAGCTCCCTTGGAGGGGCCAAATACAATGAGCAGTTCTTC. Its translation: CASSLGGAKYNEQFF.

This chain uses TRBV5-1 with TRBJ2-3, with 15 nucleotides matching TRBD2. The CDR3 contains 16 residues. Trimming at V came to 4 bases and at J to 5 bases, leaving 5 bases not matched to a gene. The V gene's germline CDR1 is SGHRS and CDR2 YFSETQ. This CDR3 reads CASSLRTSGGEDTQYF. In DNA, the CDR3 is TGCGCCAGCAGCCTACGGACTAGCGGGGGGGAAGATACGCAGTATTTT. Combining the CDR3 with reference TRBV5-1 and TRBJ2-3 gives the whole variable domain KAGVTQTPRYLIKTRGQQVTLSCSPISGHRSVSWYQQTPGQGLQFLFEYFSETQRNKGNFPGRFSGRQFSNSRSEMNVSTLELGDSALYLCASSLRTSGGEDTQYFGPGTRLTVL.

The genes are TRBV4-1 and TRBJ1-3; D is undetermined. V lost 3 bases to trimming and J lost 0 bases, with 9 bases between them. The CDR3 has 15 amino acids. Germline CDR1 is MGHRA and CDR2 is YSYEKL. The chain's CDR3 is CASSQGSLSGNTIYF. The CDR3 region has the DNA TGCGCCAGCAGCCAGGGCTCCCTCTCTGGAAACACCATATATTTT.

The chain has TRBV12-5 and TRBJ2-2; 10 bases are shared with TRBD2. The V segment lost 2 bases and the J segment 5 bases; nucleotides outside the gene matches: 8. Germline lookup yields CDR1 LGHNT and CDR2 FRNRAP. The CDR3 loop spans 17 amino acids. In DNA, the CDR3 is TGTGCTAGTGGTTTGATAATAGCGGGGGGACTTACCGGGGAGCTGTTTTTT. This codes for CASGLIIAGGLTGELFF.

The chain couples TRBV10-1 to TRBJ2-3; tentative D call: TRBD1 (5 bases). Per germline, CDR1 WNHNN and CDR2 SYGVQD (reference sequence). The CDR3 extends over 15 amino acids. Trimming shortened V by 6 bases and J by 4 bases, and 17 bases separated the two germline ends. CDR3 sequence reads: CASRHPGARPDTQYF. The CDR3 DNA reads TGCGCCAGCAGACACCCTGGGGCCCGGCCAGATACGCAGTATTTT.